This entry features one T cell receptor (beta chain) sequence. What it binds is not known. These data come from a study of shared clonotypes between healthy human individuals. Across the study: Each donor's CD4 naive and CD4 memory cells filled three plates apiece, CD8 naive two, and CD8 memory one. Notes on the study in general: Sampling was confined to blood; repertoires within tissues likely differ. Naive subsets typically showed greater estimated richness than memory subsets. The authors expected sequencing depth to affect clonotype sharing among donors.

In germline, CDR1 is SGHNT, CDR2 YYREEE (reference sequence). V gave up 6 bases and J gave up 6 bases; unmatched junction bases: 12. This CDR3 is built from 15 residues. Profiled with immunoSEQ multiplex PCR; TCRdb holds only in-frame clones, not every one. The data show roughly 1,500,000 clones, around 98.5% seen once. V usage is TRBV5-4 and J usage is TRBJ2-1; 7 positions match TRBD2. Sequences were obtained from naive CD4+ T cells sorted from blood. The sample's subset: CD45RA+ positively selected. The TCR sequence derives from a young man in good health. The CDR3 DNA follows: TGTGCCAGCAACCGTGATAGGTCTAGCGGCAATGAGCAGTTCTTC. This sequence encodes CASNRDRSSGNEQFF.